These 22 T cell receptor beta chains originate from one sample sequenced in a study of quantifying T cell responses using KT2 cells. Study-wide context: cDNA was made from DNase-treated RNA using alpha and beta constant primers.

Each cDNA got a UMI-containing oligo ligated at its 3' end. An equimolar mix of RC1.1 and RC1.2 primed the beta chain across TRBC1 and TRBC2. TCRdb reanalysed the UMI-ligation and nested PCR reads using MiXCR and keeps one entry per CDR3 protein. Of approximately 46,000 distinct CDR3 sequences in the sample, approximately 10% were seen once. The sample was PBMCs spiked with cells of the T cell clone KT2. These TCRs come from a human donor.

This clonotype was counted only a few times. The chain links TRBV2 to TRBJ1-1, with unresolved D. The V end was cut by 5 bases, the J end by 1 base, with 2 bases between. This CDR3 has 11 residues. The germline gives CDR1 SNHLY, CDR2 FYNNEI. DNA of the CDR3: TGTGCCAGCAGTTGGAACACTGAAGCTTTCTTT. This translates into CASSWNTEAFF. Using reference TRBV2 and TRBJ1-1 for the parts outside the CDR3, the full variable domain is EPEVTQTPSHQVTQMGQEVILRCVPISNHLYFYWYRQILGQKVEFLVSFYNNEISEKSEIFDDQFSVERPDGSNFTLKIRSTKLEDSAMYFCASSWNTEAFFGQGTRLTVV.

In nucleotides, the CDR3 is TGTGCCAGCAGCCAGGGGGGCGGTGGCTACACCTTC. Encoded protein: CASSQGGGGYTF. The chain carries TRBV7-2 and TRBJ1-2, with 7 bases identical to TRBD1. The CDR3 runs 12 residues. The V gene end was trimmed by 5 bases and the J gene end by 7 bases; junction bases not matched to a gene: 4. Germline CDR1 and CDR2: SGHTA and FQGNSA.

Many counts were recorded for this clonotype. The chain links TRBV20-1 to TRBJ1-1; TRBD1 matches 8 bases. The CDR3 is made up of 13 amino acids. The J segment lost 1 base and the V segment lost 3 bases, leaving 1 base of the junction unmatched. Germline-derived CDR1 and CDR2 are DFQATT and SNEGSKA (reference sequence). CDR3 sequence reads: CSARTGENTEAFF. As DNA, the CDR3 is TGCAGTGCTAGGACAGGGGAGAACACTGAAGCTTTCTTT.

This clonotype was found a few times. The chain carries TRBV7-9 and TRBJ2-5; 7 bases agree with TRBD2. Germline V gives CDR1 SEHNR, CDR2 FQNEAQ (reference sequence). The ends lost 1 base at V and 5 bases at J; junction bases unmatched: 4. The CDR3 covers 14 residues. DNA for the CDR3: TGTGCCAGCAGCTTAGGCGCGGGGGTGGAGACCCAGTACTTC. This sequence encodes CASSLGAGVETQYF.

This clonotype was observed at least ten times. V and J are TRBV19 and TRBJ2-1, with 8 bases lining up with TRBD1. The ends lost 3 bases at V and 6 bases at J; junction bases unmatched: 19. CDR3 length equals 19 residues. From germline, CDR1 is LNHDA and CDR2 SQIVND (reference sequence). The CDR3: CASSILFYSAGGIGNEQFF. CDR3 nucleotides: TGTGCCAGTAGTATCCTCTTTTATTCGGCAGGGGGCATTGGCAATGAGCAGTTCTTC.

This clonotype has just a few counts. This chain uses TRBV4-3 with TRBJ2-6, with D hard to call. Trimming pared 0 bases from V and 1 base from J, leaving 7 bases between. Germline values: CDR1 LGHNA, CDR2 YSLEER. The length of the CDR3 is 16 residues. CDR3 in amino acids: CASSQDVGSGANVLTF. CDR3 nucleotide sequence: TGCGCCAGCAGCCAAGATGTGGGTTCTGGGGCCAACGTCCTGACTTTC.

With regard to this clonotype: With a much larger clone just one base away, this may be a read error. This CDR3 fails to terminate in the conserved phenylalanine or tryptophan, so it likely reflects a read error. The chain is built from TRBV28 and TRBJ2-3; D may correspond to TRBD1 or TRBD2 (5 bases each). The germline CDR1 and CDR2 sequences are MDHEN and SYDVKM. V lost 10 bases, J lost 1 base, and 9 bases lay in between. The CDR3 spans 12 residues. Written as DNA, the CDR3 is TGTGCCACGGGACCTCGCACAGATACGCAGTATTCT. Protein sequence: CATGPRTDTQYS.

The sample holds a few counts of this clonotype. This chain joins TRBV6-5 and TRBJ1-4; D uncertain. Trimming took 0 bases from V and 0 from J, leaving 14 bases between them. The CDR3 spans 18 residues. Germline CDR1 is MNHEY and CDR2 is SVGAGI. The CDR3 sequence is CASSYSGGSFATNEKLFF. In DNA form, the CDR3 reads TGTGCCAGCAGTTACTCCGGCGGCAGCTTTGCAACTAATGAAAAACTGTTTTTT.

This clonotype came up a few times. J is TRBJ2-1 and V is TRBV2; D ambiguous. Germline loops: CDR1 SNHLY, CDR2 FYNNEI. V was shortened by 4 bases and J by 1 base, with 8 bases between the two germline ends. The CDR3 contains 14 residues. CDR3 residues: CASSGPGSYNEQFF. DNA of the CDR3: TGTGCCAGCAGTGGCCCCGGGTCCTACAATGAGCAGTTCTTC.

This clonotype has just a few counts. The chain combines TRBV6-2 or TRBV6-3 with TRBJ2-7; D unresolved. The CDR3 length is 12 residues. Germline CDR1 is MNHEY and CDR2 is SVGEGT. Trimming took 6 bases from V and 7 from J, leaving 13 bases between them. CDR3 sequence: CASSGIGLEQYF. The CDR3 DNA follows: TGTGCCAGCAGCGGCATCGGTCTTGAGCAGTACTTC.

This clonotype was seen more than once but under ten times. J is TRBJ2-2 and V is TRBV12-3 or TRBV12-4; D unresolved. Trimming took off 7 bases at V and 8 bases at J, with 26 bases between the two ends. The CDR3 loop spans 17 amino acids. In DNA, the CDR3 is TGTGCCAGCACGCCGGCCCCTTCGGGTGCCGGTTCAGGGGAGCTGTTTTTT. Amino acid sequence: CASTPAPSGAGSGELFF.

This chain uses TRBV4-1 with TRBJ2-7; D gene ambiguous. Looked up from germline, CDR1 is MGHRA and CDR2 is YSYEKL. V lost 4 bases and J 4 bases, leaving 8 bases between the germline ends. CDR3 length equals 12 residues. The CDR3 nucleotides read TGCGCCAGCAGCCCACCGGGTTACGAGCAGTACTTC. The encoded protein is CASSPPGYEQYF.

Written as DNA, the CDR3 is TGCAGTGCTCCGAGGAACTATGGCTACACCTTC. Translated, it gives CSAPRNYGYTF. The V and J genes are TRBV20-1 and TRBJ1-2; D remains ambiguous. The CDR3 has 11 residues. Trimming shortened V by 5 bases and J by 2 bases, and 6 bases separated the two germline ends. Germline values: CDR1 DFQATT, CDR2 SNEGSKA (reference sequence).

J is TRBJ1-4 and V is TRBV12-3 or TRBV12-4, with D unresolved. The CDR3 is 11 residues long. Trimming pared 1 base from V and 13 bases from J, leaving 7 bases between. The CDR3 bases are TGTGCCAGCAGTTTAGGGCGAAGACTGTTTTTT. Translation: CASSLGRRLFF.

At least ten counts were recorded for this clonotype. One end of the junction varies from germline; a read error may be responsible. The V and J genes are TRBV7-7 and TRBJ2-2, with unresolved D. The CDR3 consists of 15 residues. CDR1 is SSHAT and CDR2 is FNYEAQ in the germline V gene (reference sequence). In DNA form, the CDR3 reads TGTGCTAGCACCCCGGACCAGATAGACACCGGGGAGCTGTTTTTT. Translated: CASTPDQIDTGELFF.

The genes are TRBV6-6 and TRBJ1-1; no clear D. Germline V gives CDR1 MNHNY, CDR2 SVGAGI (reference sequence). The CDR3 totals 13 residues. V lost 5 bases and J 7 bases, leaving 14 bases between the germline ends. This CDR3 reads CASSPTTRGEAFF. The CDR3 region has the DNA TGTGCCAGCAGTCCCACTACCCGTGGTGAAGCTTTCTTT.

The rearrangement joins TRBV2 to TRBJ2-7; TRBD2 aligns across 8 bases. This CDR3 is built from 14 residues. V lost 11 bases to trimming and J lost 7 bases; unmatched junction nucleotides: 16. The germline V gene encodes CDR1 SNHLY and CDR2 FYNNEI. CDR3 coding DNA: TGTGCCGGGGCTAAGCGGGGGACCCCCTGGGAGCAGTACTTC. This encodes CAGAKRGTPWEQYF.

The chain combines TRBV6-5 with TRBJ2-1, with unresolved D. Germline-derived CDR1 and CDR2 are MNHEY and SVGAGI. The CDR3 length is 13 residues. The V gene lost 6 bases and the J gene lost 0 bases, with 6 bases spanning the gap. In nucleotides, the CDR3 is TGTGCCAGCAGCATCAGCTCCTACAATGAGCAGTTCTTC. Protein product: CASSISSYNEQFF.

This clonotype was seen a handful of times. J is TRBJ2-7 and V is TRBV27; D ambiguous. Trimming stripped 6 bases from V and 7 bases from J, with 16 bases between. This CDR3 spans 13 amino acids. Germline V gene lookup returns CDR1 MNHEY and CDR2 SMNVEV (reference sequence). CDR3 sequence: CASSPIPLREQYF. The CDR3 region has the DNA TGTGCCAGCAGCCCTATCCCTCTACGGGAGCAGTACTTC.

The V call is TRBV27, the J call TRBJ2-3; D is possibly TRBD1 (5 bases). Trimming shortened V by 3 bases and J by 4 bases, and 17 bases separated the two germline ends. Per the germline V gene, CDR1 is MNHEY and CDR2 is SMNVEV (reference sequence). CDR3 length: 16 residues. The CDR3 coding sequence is TGTGCCAGCAGTTTTTGGGTGGCAGGGAAGTCAGATACGCAGTATTTT. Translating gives CASSFWVAGKSDTQYF.

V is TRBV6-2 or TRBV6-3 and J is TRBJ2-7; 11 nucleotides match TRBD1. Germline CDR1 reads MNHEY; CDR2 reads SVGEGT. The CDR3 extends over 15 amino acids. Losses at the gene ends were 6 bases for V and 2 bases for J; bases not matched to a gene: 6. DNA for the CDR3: TGTGCCAGCAGCCAAGGGACAGGGGGGACCTACGAGCAGTACTTC. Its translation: CASSQGTGGTYEQYF.

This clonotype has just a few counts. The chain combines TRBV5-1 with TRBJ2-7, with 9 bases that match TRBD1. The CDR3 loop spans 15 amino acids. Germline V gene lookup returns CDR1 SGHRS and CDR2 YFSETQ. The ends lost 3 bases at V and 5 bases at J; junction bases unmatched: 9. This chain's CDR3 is CASSSPGQGVDEQYF. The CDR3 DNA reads TGCGCCAGCAGCTCCCCGGGACAGGGTGTCGACGAGCAGTACTTC.